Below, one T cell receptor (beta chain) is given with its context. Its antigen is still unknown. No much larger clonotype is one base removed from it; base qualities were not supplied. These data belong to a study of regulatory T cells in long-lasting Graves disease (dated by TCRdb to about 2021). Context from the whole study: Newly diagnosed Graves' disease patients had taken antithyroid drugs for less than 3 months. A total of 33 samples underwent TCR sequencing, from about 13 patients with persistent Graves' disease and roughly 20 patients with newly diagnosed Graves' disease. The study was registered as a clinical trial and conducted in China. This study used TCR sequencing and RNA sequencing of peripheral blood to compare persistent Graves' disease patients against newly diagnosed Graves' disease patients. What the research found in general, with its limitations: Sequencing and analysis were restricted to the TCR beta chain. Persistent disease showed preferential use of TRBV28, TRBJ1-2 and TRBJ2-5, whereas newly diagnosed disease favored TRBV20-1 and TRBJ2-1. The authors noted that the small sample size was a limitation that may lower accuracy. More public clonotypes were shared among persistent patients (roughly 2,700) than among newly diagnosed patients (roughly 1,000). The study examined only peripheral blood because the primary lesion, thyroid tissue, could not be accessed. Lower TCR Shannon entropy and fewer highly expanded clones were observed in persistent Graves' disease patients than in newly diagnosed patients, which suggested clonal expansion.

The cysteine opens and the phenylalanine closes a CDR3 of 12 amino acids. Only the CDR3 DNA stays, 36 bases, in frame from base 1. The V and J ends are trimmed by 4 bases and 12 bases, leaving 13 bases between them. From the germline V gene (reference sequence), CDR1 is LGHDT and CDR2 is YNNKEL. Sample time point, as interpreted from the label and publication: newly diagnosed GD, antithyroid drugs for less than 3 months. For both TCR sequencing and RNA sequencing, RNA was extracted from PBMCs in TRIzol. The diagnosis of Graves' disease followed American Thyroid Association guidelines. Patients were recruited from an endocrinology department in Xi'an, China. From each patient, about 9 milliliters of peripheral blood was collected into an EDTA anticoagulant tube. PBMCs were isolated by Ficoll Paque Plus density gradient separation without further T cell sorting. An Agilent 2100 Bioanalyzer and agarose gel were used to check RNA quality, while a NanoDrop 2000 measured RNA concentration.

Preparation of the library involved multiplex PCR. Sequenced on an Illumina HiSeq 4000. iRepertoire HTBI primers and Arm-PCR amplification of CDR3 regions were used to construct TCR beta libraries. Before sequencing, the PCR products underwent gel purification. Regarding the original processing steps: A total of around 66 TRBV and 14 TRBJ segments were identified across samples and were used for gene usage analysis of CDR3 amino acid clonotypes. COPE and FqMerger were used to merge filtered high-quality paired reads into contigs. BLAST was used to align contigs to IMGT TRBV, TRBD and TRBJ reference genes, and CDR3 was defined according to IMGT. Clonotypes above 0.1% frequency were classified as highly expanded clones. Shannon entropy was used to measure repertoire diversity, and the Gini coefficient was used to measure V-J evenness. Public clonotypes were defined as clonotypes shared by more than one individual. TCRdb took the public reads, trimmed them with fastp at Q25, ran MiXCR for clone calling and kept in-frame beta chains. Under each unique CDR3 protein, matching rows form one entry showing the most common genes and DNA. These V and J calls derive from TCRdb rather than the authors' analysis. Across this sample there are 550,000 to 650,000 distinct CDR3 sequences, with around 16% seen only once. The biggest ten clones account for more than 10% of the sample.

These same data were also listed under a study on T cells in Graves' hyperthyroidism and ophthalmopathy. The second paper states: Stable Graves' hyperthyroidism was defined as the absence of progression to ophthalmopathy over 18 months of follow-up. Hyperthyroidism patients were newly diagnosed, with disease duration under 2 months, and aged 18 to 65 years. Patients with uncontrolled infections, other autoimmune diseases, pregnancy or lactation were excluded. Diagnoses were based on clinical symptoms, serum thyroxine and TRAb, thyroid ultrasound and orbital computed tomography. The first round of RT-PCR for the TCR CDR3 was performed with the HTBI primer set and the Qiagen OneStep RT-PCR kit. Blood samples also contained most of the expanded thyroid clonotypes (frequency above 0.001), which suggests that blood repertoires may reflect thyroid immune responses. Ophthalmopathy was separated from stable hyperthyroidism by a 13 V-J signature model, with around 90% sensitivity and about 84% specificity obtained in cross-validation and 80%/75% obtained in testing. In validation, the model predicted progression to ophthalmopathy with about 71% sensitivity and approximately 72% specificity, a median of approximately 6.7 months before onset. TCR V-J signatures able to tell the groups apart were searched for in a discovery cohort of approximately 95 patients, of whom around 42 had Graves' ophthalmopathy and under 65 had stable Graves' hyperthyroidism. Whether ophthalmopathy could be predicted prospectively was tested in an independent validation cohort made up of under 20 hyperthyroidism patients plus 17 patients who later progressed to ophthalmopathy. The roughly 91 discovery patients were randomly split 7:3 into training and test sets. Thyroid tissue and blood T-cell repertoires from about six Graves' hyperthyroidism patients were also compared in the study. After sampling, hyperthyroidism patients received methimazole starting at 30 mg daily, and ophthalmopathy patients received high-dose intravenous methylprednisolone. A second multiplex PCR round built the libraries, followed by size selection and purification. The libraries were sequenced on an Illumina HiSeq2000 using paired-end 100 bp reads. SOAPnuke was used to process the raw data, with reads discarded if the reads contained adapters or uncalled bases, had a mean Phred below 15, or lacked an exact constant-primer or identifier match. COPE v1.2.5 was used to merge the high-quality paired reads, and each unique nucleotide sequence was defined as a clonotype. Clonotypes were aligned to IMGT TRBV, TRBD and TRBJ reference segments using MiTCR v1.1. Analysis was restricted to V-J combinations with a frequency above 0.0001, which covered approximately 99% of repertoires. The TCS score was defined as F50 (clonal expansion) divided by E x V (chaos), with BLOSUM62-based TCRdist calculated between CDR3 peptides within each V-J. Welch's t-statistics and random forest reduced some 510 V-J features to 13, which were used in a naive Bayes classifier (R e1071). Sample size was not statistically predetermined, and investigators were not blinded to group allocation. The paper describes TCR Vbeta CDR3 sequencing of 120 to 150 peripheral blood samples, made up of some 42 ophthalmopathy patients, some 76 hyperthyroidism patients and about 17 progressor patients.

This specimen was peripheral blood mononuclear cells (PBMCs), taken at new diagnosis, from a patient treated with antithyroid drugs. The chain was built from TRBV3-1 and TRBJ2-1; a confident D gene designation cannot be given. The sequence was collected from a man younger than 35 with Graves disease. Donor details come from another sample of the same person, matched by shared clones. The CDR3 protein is CASSPEFRVQFF. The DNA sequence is TGTGCCAGCAGCCCCGAGTTCAGAGTGCAGTTCTTC.